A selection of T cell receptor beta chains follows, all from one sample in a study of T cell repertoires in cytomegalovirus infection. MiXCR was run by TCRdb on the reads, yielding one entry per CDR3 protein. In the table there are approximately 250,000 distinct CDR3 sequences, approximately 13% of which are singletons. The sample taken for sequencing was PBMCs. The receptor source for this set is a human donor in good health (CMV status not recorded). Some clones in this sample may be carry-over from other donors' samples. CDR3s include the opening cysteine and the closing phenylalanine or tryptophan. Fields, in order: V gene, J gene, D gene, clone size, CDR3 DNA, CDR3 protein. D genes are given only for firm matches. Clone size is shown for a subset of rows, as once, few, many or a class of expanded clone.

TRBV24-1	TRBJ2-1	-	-	TGTGCCACCAGTGACCCAGGCCTCAATGAGCAGTTCTTC	CATSDPGLNEQFF
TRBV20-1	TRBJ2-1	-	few	TGCAGTGCCCACTTAACCACGAACAATGAGCAGTTCTTC	CSAHLTTNNEQFF
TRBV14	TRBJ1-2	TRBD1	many	TGTGCCAGCAGCGACAGGGGCTATGGCTACACCTTC	CASSDRGYGYTF
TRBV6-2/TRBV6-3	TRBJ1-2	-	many	TGTGCCAGCAGTTACGATGGTAACTATGGCTACACCTTC	CASSYDGNYGYTF
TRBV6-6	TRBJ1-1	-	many	TGTGCCAGCAGTTACGGTAAGATGAACACTGAAGCTTTCTTT	CASSYGKMNTEAFF
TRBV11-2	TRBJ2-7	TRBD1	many	TGTGCCAGCAGCATGGGACAGGGGGGCTACGAGCAGTACTTC	CASSMGQGGYEQYF
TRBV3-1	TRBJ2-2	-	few	TGTGCCAGCAGCCAAGGAGACGGGGAGCTGTTTTTT	CASSQGDGELFF
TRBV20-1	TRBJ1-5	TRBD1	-	TGCAGTGCTAGGTCCGGCAGGGGACAGACCGGACCTTATAGCAATCAGCCCCAGCATTTT	CSARSGRGQTGPYSNQPQHF
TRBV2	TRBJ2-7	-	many	TGTGCCAGCAGGGGTGACAGTTTCTACGAGCAGTACTTC	CASRGDSFYEQYF
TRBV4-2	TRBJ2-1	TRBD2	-	TGTGCCAGCAGCCAAGTAACTAGCGGGAGGTGGAATGAGCAGTTCTTC	CASSQVTSGRWNEQFF
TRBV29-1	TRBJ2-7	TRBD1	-	TGCAGCGCGTCGACAGGGGGCAGCTCCTACGAGCAGTACTTC	CSASTGGSSYEQYF
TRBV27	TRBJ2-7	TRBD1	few	TGTGCCAGCAGTGTGACAGGGGCCTACGAGCAGTACTTC	CASSVTGAYEQYF
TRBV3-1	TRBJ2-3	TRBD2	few	TGTGCCAGCAGCCAAGAGGGCAGACTAGCGGGCCTCACAGATACGCAGTATTTT	CASSQEGRLAGLTDTQYF
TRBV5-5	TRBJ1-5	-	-	TGTGCCAGCAGCTTGAGGGCACCCAATCAGCCCCAGCATTTT	CASSLRAPNQPQHF
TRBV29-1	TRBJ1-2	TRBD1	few	TGCAGCGTTGAAGCCCGGACAGGGGTGCGCTACACCTTC	CSVEARTGVRYTF
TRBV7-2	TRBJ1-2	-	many	TGTGCCAGCAGCCCAGATGGGGGCGCGGGTGGCTACACCTTC	CASSPDGGAGGYTF
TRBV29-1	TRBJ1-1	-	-	TGCAGCGTTGATGGAGAAGGGGTCACTGAAGCTTTCTTT	CSVDGEGVTEAFF
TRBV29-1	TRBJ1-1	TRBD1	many	TGCAGCGCTTCCAGCCCAGGCGCCGGGACAGGGGTGACTGAAGCTTTCTTT	CSASSPGAGTGVTEAFF
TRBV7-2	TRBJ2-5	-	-	TGCGCCAGCAGCTTAGCTACTAGAGGGGGTCAAGAGACCCAGTACTTC	CASSLATRGGQETQYF
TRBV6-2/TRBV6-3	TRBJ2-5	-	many	TGTGCCAGCAGCTGGGGGAGGCAGACCTTCGGTGAGACCCAGTACTTC	CASSWGRQTFGETQYF
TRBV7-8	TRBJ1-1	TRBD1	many	TGTGCCAGCAGCTCAAACAGGGGGAACACTGAAGCTTTCTTT	CASSSNRGNTEAFF
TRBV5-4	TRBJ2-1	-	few	TGTGCCAGCAGCTTGGTTGGGCTTGGAAGTGAGCAGTTCTTC	CASSLVGLGSEQFF
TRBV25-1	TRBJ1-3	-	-	TGTGCCAGTCTTGGAAACACCATATATTTT	CASLGNTIYF
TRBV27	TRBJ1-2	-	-	TGTGCCAGCAGCCGTGACAGTTTGGGGGGCTACACCTTC	CASSRDSLGGYTF
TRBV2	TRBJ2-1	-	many	TGTGCCAGCAGTGAAGGCGCGAGCTCCTACAATGAGCAGTTCTTC	CASSEGASSYNEQFF
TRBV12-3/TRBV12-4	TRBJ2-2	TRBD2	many	TGTGCCAGCAGTTTCCAGCGGGGGGTCGGGGAGCTGTTTTTT	CASSFQRGVGELFF
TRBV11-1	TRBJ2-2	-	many	TGTGCCAGCAGCTACGAAAGCTACACCGGGGAGCTGTTTTTT	CASSYESYTGELFF
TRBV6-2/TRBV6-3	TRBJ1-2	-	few	TGTGCCAGCAGTTACTCGTCAGGGGCTGCCTCCTTCTATGGCTACACCTTC	CASSYSSGAASFYGYTF
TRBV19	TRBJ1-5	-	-	TGTGCCAGTACCCAACGGGGGAGGGCCCAGCCCCAGCATTTT	CASTQRGRAQPQHF
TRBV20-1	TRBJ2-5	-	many	TGCAGTGCCCGGGCCGGGAGAGAGACCCAGTACTTC	CSARAGRETQYF
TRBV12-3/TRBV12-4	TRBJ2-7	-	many	TGTGCCAGCGGGGGGTTGGGCGGCTACGAGCAGTACTTC	CASGGLGGYEQYF
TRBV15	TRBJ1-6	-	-	TGTGCCACCAGCAGAGCTCAGGATTCACCCCTCCACTTT	CATSRAQDSPLHF
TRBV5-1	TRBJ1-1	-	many	TGCGCCAGCAGCTCCCAAACACAGGGTGAAGCTTTCTTT	CASSSQTQGEAFF
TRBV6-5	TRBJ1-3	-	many	TGTGCCAGCAGTTTCGGGACTGCGGGAAACACCATATATTTT	CASSFGTAGNTIYF
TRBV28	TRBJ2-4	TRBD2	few	TGTGCCAGCAGTTTATGGACTAGCGGGAGGTCTAAGGACATTCAGTACTTC	CASSLWTSGRSKDIQYF
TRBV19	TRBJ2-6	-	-	TGTGCCAGCGGGCCCTCGAGGAAGAACTCTGGGGCCAACGTCCTGACTTTC	CASGPSRKNSGANVLTF
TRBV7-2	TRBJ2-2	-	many	TGTGCCAGCAGCTTGGGGAAGCGGAGTGGGGCCGGGGAGCTGTTTTTT	CASSLGKRSGAGELFF
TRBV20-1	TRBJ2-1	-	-	TGCAGTGCTAGAGACCCGACTCCTGAGGGGCTGGCGGGACCGTTCTTC	CSARDPTPEGLAGPFF
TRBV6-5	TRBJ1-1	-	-	TGTGCCACGACGTCCATGAACACTGAAGCTTTCTTT	CATTSMNTEAFF
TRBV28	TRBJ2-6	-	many	TGTGCCACCCCCGCCGGGACCCCTTCTGATGGGGCCAACGTCCTGACTTTC	CATPAGTPSDGANVLTF
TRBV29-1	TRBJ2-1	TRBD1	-	TGCAGCGTTGAGGACAGGGCATCCTACAATGAGCAGTTCTTC	CSVEDRASYNEQFF
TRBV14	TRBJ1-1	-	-	TGTGCCAGCAGCCAAGTGGGGAACACTGAAGCTTTCTTT	CASSQVGNTEAFF
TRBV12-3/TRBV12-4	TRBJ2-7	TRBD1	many	TGTGCCAGCAGTTTGGTAGCCGGGACAGCCTACGAGCAGTACTTC	CASSLVAGTAYEQYF
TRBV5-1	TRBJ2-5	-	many	TGCGCCAGCAGCCGACCAGGGGAGGCGACCCAGTACTTC	CASSRPGEATQYF
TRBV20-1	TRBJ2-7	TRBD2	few	TGCAGTGCTAGAGATCAATGGGGAGGGTCCTACGAGCAGTACTTC	CSARDQWGGSYEQYF
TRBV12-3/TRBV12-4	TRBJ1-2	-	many	TGTGCCAGCAGGCCACCTCCCTCAGCGGCTAGCTATGGCTACACCTTC	CASRPPPSAASYGYTF
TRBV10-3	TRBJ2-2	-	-	TGTGCCATCAGTGAGGGTGGGACCGGGGAGCTGTTTTTT	CAISEGGTGELFF
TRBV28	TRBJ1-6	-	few	TGTGCCAGCAGCCCATCAAGCGGGGCAGCGTATAATTCACCCCTCCACTTT	CASSPSSGAAYNSPLHF
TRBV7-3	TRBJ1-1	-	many	TGTGCCAGCAGCTTTGGACTCTCGGGGAACACTGAAGCTTTCTTT	CASSFGLSGNTEAFF
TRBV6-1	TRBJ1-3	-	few	TGTGCCAGCAGGACCCTGGACGTCAGTTACTCTGGAAACACCATATATTTT	CASRTLDVSYSGNTIYF
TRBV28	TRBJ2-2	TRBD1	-	TGTGCCAGCAGTTCTACAGGGGTCATCGGGGACGCCGGGGAGCTGTTTTTT	CASSSTGVIGDAGELFF
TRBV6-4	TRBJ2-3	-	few	TGTGCCAGCAGTGGATACCTAGGGTCAGATACGCAGTATTTT	CASSGYLGSDTQYF